This TCR beta chain appears in the sequencing data of a study of OX40 agonist ivuxolimab in advanced cancers. Study in general: An agonistic anti-OX40 (CD134) antibody, ivuxolimab, was used to treat the patients.

TCRdb keeps only in-frame clones here, not all; method: immunoSEQ multiplex PCR. The sample shows roughly 59,000 clones, 88% of them seen only once. This CDR3 has 16 residues. CDR1 is SGHKS, CDR2 YYEKEE, per germline (reference sequence). The V end was cut by 0 bases, the J end by 2 bases, with 15 bases between. This receptor was taken from an adult with an advanced solid tumor such as melanoma, head and neck, liver or kidney cancer. The V gene is TRBV5-5, the J gene TRBJ2-7, with TRBD2 as a possible D gene (5 bases). Sequencing used CD4+ or CD8+ T cells sorted from blood, obtained in a trial of the OX40 agonist ivuxolimab. Written as DNA, the CDR3 is TGTGCCAGCAGCTTGGCCCCGACCCCTAGCCCCTACGAGCAGTACTTC. Translation: CASSLAPTPSPYEQYF.